The clone carrying this T cell receptor beta chain was picked up one time. What it binds is not known. Profiled with immunoSEQ multiplex PCR; TCRdb holds only in-frame clones, not every one. The sample lists about 160,000 clones; about 89% were seen once. The sample comes from a study of T cell responses to AZD1222 COVID-19 vaccine. Study findings and constraints: Spike was spanned by vaccine-associated CD4 TCRs, which were dominant at 160-218 and 743-854.

The CDR3 has 16 amino acids. V gave up 4 bases and J gave up 4 bases; unmatched junction bases: 12. The germline CDR1 and CDR2 sequences are LNHDA and SQIVND (reference sequence). The rearrangement joins TRBV19 to TRBJ1-1; 7 bases are a match to TRBD1. The clonotype originates from an adult in good health. Source: peripheral blood, taken on day 0 of AZD1222 vaccination. The CDR3 DNA follows: TGTGCCAGTAGTACACAGGGGCCGCCGGTCCCCACTGAAGCTTTCTTT. Its translation: CASSTQGPPVPTEAFF. The full variable domain, its missing parts supplied by reference TRBV19 and TRBJ1-1, is DGGITQSPKYLFRKEGQNVTLSCEQNLNHDAMYWYRQDPGQGLRLIYYSQIVNDFQKGDIAEGYSVSREKKESFPLTVTSAQKNPTAFYLCASSTQGPPVPTEAFFGQGTRLTVV.